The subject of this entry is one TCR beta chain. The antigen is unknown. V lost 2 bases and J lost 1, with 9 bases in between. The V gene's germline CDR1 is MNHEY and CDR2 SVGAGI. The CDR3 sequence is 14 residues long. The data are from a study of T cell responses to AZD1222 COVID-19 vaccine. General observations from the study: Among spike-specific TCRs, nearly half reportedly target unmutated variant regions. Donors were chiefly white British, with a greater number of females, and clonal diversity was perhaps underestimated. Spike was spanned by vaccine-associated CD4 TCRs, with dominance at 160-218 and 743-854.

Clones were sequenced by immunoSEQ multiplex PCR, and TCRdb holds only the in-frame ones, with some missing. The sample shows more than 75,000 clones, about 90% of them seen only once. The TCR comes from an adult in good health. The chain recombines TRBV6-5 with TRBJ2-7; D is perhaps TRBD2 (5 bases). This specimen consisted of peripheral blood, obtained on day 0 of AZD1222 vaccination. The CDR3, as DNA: TGTGCCAGCAGTTACACGGGAACTTCCTACGAGCAGTACTTC. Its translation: CASSYTGTSYEQYF.